The clone carrying this T cell receptor beta chain has at least ten counts. Mismatch with germline at one junction end may stem from a read error. This sample stems from a study of T cells in Graves' hyperthyroidism and ophthalmopathy. Study information: Peripheral blood was acquired at first diagnosis, ahead of any therapy whatsoever.

The germline gives CDR1 LNHNV, CDR2 YYDKDF (reference sequence). The CDR3 contains 11 residues. It was considered stable Graves' hyperthyroidism when ophthalmopathy did not progress within 18 months. TCR beta CDR3 regions were amplified from RNA. HTBI primers were employed in a first-round RT-PCR of the TCR CDR3. TCRdb re-called the multiplex PCR reads through MiXCR, storing one row per CDR3 protein. The profile shows some 800,000 distinct CDR3 sequences, 35% to 45% of them singletons. Sequencing was done on a sample of blood. V gene TRBV15 combines with J gene TRBJ1-1; 8 bases fit TRBD1. The clonotype comes from a man between 18 and 35 years old with Graves' hyperthyroidism. CDR3 sequence reads: CAPRGPDEAFF. The CDR3 DNA is TGTGCCCCCAGGGGGCCAGATGAAGCTTTCTTT.